These 14 T cell receptor beta chains originate from one sample sequenced in a study of blood T cell repertoires in COVID-19. Some clones are missing from TCRdb's copy, which holds only in-frame ones; the method was immunoSEQ multiplex PCR. Of about 170,000 clones in the sample, about 86% were seen once. The sequenced sample was PBMCs or T cells enriched from blood (not recorded which). Receptors were obtained from a woman between 50 and 59 years old in a cohort exposed to, infected with or recovered from COVID-19 (not recorded which).

V is TRBV5-4 and J is TRBJ2-7, with D unresolved. The V gene lost 2 bases and the J gene lost 0 bases, with 3 bases spanning the gap. CDR1 SGHNT and CDR2 YYREEE come from the germline V gene (reference sequence). There are 12 residues in the CDR3. The CDR3 loop reads CASSFHSYEQYF. The CDR3 nucleotides are TGTGCCAGCAGCTTCCACTCCTACGAGCAGTACTTC.

The chain combines TRBV25-1 with TRBJ2-5; tentative D call: TRBD1 (6 bases). This CDR3 contains 14 residues. Germline CDR1 is MGHDK and CDR2 is SYGVNS. Trimming shortened V by 3 bases and J by 1 base, and 9 bases separated the two germline ends. The DNA for the CDR3 is TGTGCCAGCAGTGAGGGGGCAGTCCAAGAGACCCAGTACTTC. It translates to CASSEGAVQETQYF.

V and J are TRBV6-5 and TRBJ1-2, with 7 bases aligning to TRBD1. The CDR3 is 13 amino acids. Germline V lookup: CDR1 MNHEY, CDR2 SVGAGI. The CDR3 here is CSSGTDVNYGYTF. The DNA for the CDR3 is TGTTCCTCAGGGACAGACGTTAACTATGGCTACACCTTC.

This clone was seen a single time. This chain connects TRBV28 to TRBJ2-2, with 7 bases identical to TRBD1. Per the germline V gene, CDR1 is MDHEN and CDR2 is SYDVKM. With V trimmed by 2 bases and J by 7 bases, 7 bases remained unmatched. The CDR3 contains 15 residues. The CDR3 is CASSLKDRVVGELFF. CDR3 in DNA: TGTGCCAGCAGTTTAAAAGACAGGGTGGTCGGGGAGCTGTTTTTT.

The gene calls are TRBV21-1 and TRBJ2-5; the D segment call TRBD1 is taken from the table without a DNA check. TRBV21-1 is recorded as a pseudogene. This CDR3 is built from 13 residues. This CDR3 is CASSNNREETQYF. CDR3 sequence (DNA): TGTGCCAGCAGCAATAACAGGGAAGAGACCCAGTACTTC.

The V call is TRBV7-2, the J call TRBJ2-5, with D possibly being TRBD2 (7 bases). V was cut by 1 base and J by 6 bases, with 12 bases left in between. CDR3 length equals 14 residues. Germline CDR1 and CDR2: SGHTA and FQGNSA. The CDR3 DNA sequence: TGTGCCAGCAGCTTAGTGGGGGGGGCAAAGACCCAGTACTTC. It is translated as CASSLVGGAKTQYF.

The chain joins TRBV3-1 (or the pseudogene TRBV3-2) to TRBJ2-2; 8 bases align to TRBD2. V dropped 5 bases and J dropped 6; count of bases not matched to a gene: 5. CDR1 LGHDT and CDR2 YNNKEL come from the germline V gene (reference sequence). The CDR3 spans 14 residues. Here the CDR3 reads CASSVAGGAGELFF. The CDR3 nucleotides are TGTGCCAGCAGCGTGGCGGGAGGTGCCGGGGAGCTGTTTTTT.

J is TRBJ2-2 and V is TRBV13; no clear D. Trimming shortened V by 3 bases and J by 2 bases, and 7 bases separated the two germline ends. Per the germline V gene, CDR1 is PRHDT and CDR2 is FYEKMQ (reference sequence). The CDR3 consists of 14 residues. The CDR3 reads CASSFEHNTGELFF. CDR3 sequence (DNA): TGTGCCAGCAGCTTCGAACACAACACCGGGGAGCTGTTTTTT.

The J gene is TRBJ1-5, the V gene TRBV10-3; the match to TRBD1 covers 7 bases. Germline lookup yields CDR1 ENHRY and CDR2 SYGVKD. The junction had 7 bases not matched to a gene; V was cut back by 2 bases and J by 0 bases. The CDR3 extends over 17 amino acids. The CDR3 nucleotides read TGTGCCATCAGTGAGGGACAGGAGCTCCATAGCAATCAGCCCCAGCATTTT. The encoded protein is CAISEGQELHSNQPQHF.

J is TRBJ1-1 and V is TRBV12-3 or TRBV12-4; no definite D call. The CDR3 runs to 13 residues. Trimming took 2 bases from V and 1 from J, leaving 5 bases between them. CDR3 sequence: CASSLRGNTEAFF. The CDR3 DNA is TGTGCCAGCAGTTTACGGGGGAACACTGAAGCTTTCTTT.

This clone appeared a few times. Germline and junction disagree at one end, which may indicate a read error. The chain recombines TRBV7-7 with TRBJ2-2; 9 nucleotides line up with TRBD1. Looked up from germline, CDR1 is SSHAT and CDR2 is FNYEAQ (reference sequence). The CDR3 loop spans 15 amino acids. In nucleotides, the CDR3 is TGTGCTAGCAGCGCGGACAGGGGGAACACCGGGGAGCTGTTTTTT. It yields the protein CASSADRGNTGELFF. The full variable domain, completed using reference TRBV7-7 and TRBJ2-2, is GAGVSQSPRYKVTKRGQDVTLRCDPISSHATLYWYQQALGQGPEFLTYFNYEAQPDKSGLPSDRFSAERPEGSISTLTIQRTEQRDSAMYRCASSADRGNTGELFFGEGSRLTVL.

The chain couples TRBV18 to TRBJ1-1, with D possibly TRBD1 on 5 matching bases. V dropped 2 bases and J dropped 4 bases, with 20 bases sitting between them. This CDR3 is 17 amino acids long. CDR1 KGHSH and CDR2 LQKENI come from the germline V gene. DNA of the CDR3: TGTGCCAGCTCACCAGGGGCCTTTGTGCAGGGTGGCACTGAAGCTTTCTTT. Amino acid sequence: CASSPGAFVQGGTEAFF. The full variable domain, rest sourced from reference TRBV18 and TRBJ1-1, is NAGVMQNPRHLVRRRGQEARLRCSPMKGHSHVYWYRQLPEEGLKFMVYLQKENIIDESGMPKERFSAEFPKEGPSILRIQQVVRGDSAAYFCASSPGAFVQGGTEAFFGQGTRLTVV.

The chain joins TRBV2 to TRBJ2-7; 7 bases align to TRBD1. The trim removed 5 bases at V and 4 bases at J, leaving 5 bases unmatched. Germline lookup yields CDR1 SNHLY and CDR2 FYNNEI. This CDR3 spans 13 amino acids. The chain's CDR3 is CASSPGTVYEQYF. The CDR3 DNA is TGTGCCAGCAGTCCCGGGACAGTTTACGAGCAGTACTTC. Using reference TRBV2 and TRBJ2-7 for the parts outside the CDR3, the full variable domain is EPEVTQTPSHQVTQMGQEVILRCVPISNHLYFYWYRQILGQKVEFLVSFYNNEISEKSEIFDDQFSVERPDGSNFTLKIRSTKLEDSAMYFCASSPGTVYEQYFGPGTRLTVT.

The J gene is TRBJ2-7, the V gene TRBV7-8, with 14 positions matching TRBD2. V lost 5 bases, J lost 3 bases, and 6 bases stayed unmatched. This CDR3 is built from 16 residues. CDR1 SGHVS and CDR2 FQNEAQ come from the germline V gene. CDR3 sequence reads: CASSPRGTSGSYEQYF. The CDR3 DNA reads TGTGCCAGCAGCCCCAGAGGGACTAGCGGGAGCTACGAGCAGTACTTC. Full variable domain (outside the CDR3, taken from reference TRBV7-8 and TRBJ2-7): GAGVSQSPRYKVAKRGQDVALRCDPISGHVSLFWYQQALGQGPEFLTYFQNEAQLDKSGLPSDRFFAERPEGSVSTLKIQRTQQEDSAVYLCASSPRGTSGSYEQYFGPGTRLTVT.